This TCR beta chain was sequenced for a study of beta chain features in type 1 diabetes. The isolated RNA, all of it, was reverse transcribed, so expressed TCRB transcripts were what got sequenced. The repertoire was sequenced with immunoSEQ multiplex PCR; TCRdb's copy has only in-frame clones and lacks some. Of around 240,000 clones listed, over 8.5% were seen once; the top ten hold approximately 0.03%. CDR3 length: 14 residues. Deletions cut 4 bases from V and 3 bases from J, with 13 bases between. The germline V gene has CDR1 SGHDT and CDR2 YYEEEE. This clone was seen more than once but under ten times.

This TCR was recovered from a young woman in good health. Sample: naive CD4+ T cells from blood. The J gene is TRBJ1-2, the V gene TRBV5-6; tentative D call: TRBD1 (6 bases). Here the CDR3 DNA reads TGTGCCAGCAGCCCCGAGACAGGCTACTATGGCTACACCTTC. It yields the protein CASSPETGYYGYTF.